This T cell receptor beta chain was recorded in a study of identical twins (dated by TCRdb to 2015 to 2016). With regard to the full study: To test whether fetal clonotypes persist, the study used deep sequencing on TCR alpha and beta repertoires from monozygotic twins, unrelated adults of various ages, and cord blood. To rule out contamination, the twin experiments were replicated at different times with different library preparation protocols.

The method behind the library was 5' RACE. These reads were obtained on an Illumina HiSeq 2000. Template switching introduced a universal primer binding site; the final cDNA contained a unique molecular identifier, enabling accurate counting of TCR cDNA molecules. Specific primers in the conserved constant-segment region were used to synthesize first-strand cDNA for TCR alpha and beta chains. To control for contamination, every cDNA library carried two barcodes: a SMART-Mk sample barcode plus Illumina barcodes. TruSeq adapter sequences, together with Illumina sample barcodes, were added in two successive PCR steps. The TCR alpha and beta cDNA libraries were sequenced on the Illumina HiSeq platform using custom primers. In the source study's methods: Raw reads were processed with MiGEC to extract unique molecular identifiers, and MiXCR was used to determine CDR3 positions. For each individual, recombination models were inferred using an EM algorithm with the repgenHMM and IGoR tools. The tcR package in R was used for shared clonotype analysis, with sharing normalized by the product of cloneset sizes. To study raw recombination without the effects of thymic and clonal selection, out-of-frame nonproductive sequences were analyzed. Clones were called with MiXCR by TCRdb after fastp trimmed the public reads at Q25, and only in-frame beta chains were retained. Every entry covers one CDR3 protein and lists the most common genes and DNA from its rows. What appears here as the V and J calls and clone size reflects TCRdb's work, not the paper's. Counted in this sample were around 500,000 distinct CDR3 sequences; 14% of them appeared once. About 0.53% of the sample is held by the ten biggest clonotypes.

Only healthy Caucasian donors were included. The twin cohort consisted of three pairs of female monozygotic twins, all aged roughly 18 to 29 years. CD4+ and CD8+ T cell populations were isolated with positive isolation kits from Invitrogen. This clonotype was counted a few times. What antigen it recognizes has not been identified. One base away there is no much larger clone; base qualities are not given. General findings and caveats noted by the study authors: Excess twin sharing in beta out-of-frame sequences was weaker because fewer shared sequences lowered the signal-to-noise ratio. Out-of-frame TCR alpha sequences shared between twins showed an excess of low generation-probability sequences compared with coincidental sharing between unrelated individuals. Recombination models systematically underestimated out-of-frame TCR alpha sharing in monozygotic twins but agreed with sharing between unrelated individuals. Because the same donors could not be followed over many years, the conclusions relied on cross-sectional statistical analysis. Abundant cord blood beta clonotypes had fewer insertions, young adult naive repertoires showed a similar but weaker trend, and memory repertoires showed no such trend. Zero-insertion analyses could be partly confounded by invariant T cells such as MAIT and iNKT, although diverse VJ usage argued against such confounding for most clonotypes.

The same data also contributed to another study, on yellow fever vaccine responses in identical twins. As described in the second report: The T cell response to vaccination in identical twins was reported by the authors to appear partly convergent and partly personalized. The study precisely tracked vaccine-responding T cell clones in identical twins.

Sequenced input: CD4+ T cells sorted from blood. This TCR derives from a woman under 30 in good health.

The bases are TGTGCCAGCAGTTTAGGTCCAGGGACAGGGGGCAGAAACGAGCAGTACTTC. Its protein product is CASSLGPGTGGRNEQYF. In this chain, TRBV12-3 or TRBV12-4 is recombined with TRBJ2-7, with 12 middle bases fitting TRBD1. There are 17 amino acids in the CDR3, from cysteine to phenylalanine inclusive. Just the 51-base CDR3 DNA is kept, in frame starting at base 1. Unmatched junction bases come to 9, with V trimmed by 1 base and J by 5 bases.